The rows below give T cell receptor beta chains drawn from one sample of a study of cytomegalovirus exposure and HLA in healthy donors. The method was immunoSEQ multiplex PCR; TCRdb's version includes in-frame clones alone and lacks a portion of them. This sample has 250,000 to 350,000 clones, with 88% found just once. Sequenced input: PBMCs. These receptors all stem from a woman under 30 in good health and CMV-seronegative. Both conserved end residues are part of each CDR3. The order of the fields is clone size, D gene, V gene, J gene, CDR3 DNA, CDR3 protein. D genes are given only for firm matches. Expanded clones get a size class; other rows say once, few or many, or leave the size out.

-	-	TRBV7-2	TRBJ1-5	TGTGCCAGCAGCTTAAAGACGGGGAGCGGCCAGCCCCAGCATTTT	CASSLKTGSGQPQHF
-	-	TRBV2	TRBJ1-5	TGTGCCAGCACTTTATACTTCGGGGTGGGATCGAATCAGCCCCAGCATTTT	CASTLYFGVGSNQPQHF
-	TRBD1	TRBV11-2	TRBJ2-1	TGTGCCAGCACCGGACAGGGTCCCAAAAAGCAGTTCTTC	CASTGQGPKKQFF
once	-	TRBV28	TRBJ1-6	TGTGCCAGCAGCCCACCGAGCTCCTATAATTCACCCCTCCACTTT	CASSPPSSYNSPLHF
-	-	TRBV21-1	TRBJ1-2	TGTGCCAGCAGCGCAAAGGGACAGGGCGGGGGCTACACCTTC	CASSAKGQGGGYTF
-	TRBD2	TRBV7-2	TRBJ2-1	TGTGCCAGCAGCAAGGGACTAGCGGGCCGATGGGAGCAGTTCTTC	CASSKGLAGRWEQFF
-	-	TRBV9	TRBJ2-1	TGTGCCAGCAGCGCGACTGGACAATCCAATGAGCAGTTCTTC	CASSATGQSNEQFF
-	TRBD1	TRBV7-2	TRBJ1-5	TGTGCCAGCAGCCCCCCTCGAGGGACAGGGAATCAGCCCCAGCATTTT	CASSPPRGTGNQPQHF
-	-	TRBV2	TRBJ1-1	TGTGCCAGCAGTGAACGACGGCGGGACACTGAAGCTTTCTTT	CASSERRRDTEAFF
-	TRBD2	TRBV4-2	TRBJ2-2	TGTGCCAGCAGCCAAGAATCTAGCGGGAGTTCCGGGGAGCTGTTTTTT	CASSQESSGSSGELFF
once	TRBD2	TRBV9	TRBJ2-1	TGTGCCAGCAGGGGTCCGGGAGCGGGAGCGAGGAATGAGCAGTTCTTC	CASRGPGAGARNEQFF
-	-	TRBV19	TRBJ2-1	TGTGCCAGTAGTAAGATGTCAGGGCTTTCCTACAATGAGCAGTTCTTC	CASSKMSGLSYNEQFF
-	TRBD1	TRBV9	TRBJ2-3	TGTGCCAGCAGCGCCTTAACAGGGGACCTTATGGGTACGCAGTATTTT	CASSALTGDLMGTQYF
-	TRBD2	TRBV9	TRBJ2-1	TGTGCCAGCAGCGCCCCCATAGCGGGGGGAACTCCGAATGAGCAGTTCTTC	CASSAPIAGGTPNEQFF
-	-	TRBV9	TRBJ2-2	TGTGCCAGCAGCACCCCGGAGACCGGGAGCCCGTCCCGGCGGGATGTCACCGGGGAGCTGTTTTTT	CASSTPETGSPSRRDVTGELFF
-	TRBD2	TRBV7-3	TRBJ2-1	TGTGCCAGCAGTCTGGGACTAGCGGGCTGGGGAAATGAGCAGTTCTTC	CASSLGLAGWGNEQFF
few	TRBD2	TRBV25-1	TRBJ2-5	TGTGCCAGCAGTCTTCTAGCGGGAACCCAAGAGACCCAGTACTTC	CASSLLAGTQETQYF
few	-	TRBV2	TRBJ2-4	TGTGCCAGCTGGACAGGATTCGTGGGACGGGAGACGGGATCGAACATTCAGTACTTC	CASWTGFVGRETGSNIQYF
-	TRBD2	TRBV7-3	TRBJ2-3	TGTGCCAGCAGCCCCTCTAGCGGGACAAATACGCAGTATTTT	CASSPSSGTNTQYF
-	TRBD2	TRBV27	TRBJ2-7	TGTGCCAGCAGTCCACGCCGGCCTCTCAGACTAGCGGACTACGTGCAGTACTTC	CASSPRRPLRLADYVQYF
few	-	TRBV28	TRBJ1-3	TGTGCCAGCAGGTTCGCAGACTCTGGAAACACCATATATTTT	CASRFADSGNTIYF
once	TRBD2	TRBV5-1	TRBJ2-3	TGCGCCAGCAGCTCGGCTAGCGGAACCACAGATACGCAGTATTTT	CASSSASGTTDTQYF
-	TRBD2	TRBV10-2	TRBJ2-1	TGCGCCAGCAGGGGACTAGCGGGAGACCCTTCCTTCTACAATGAGCAGTTCTTC	CASRGLAGDPSFYNEQFF
-	-	TRBV7-3	TRBJ2-1	TGTGCCAGCAGCCCTACCGCCGGGACTGGGGCCTACAATGAGCAGTTCTTC	CASSPTAGTGAYNEQFF